This T cell receptor (beta chain) was identified in a study of OX40 agonist ivuxolimab in advanced cancers. Turning to the study itself: Of the patients, three showed partial responses, one with hepatocellular carcinoma and two with cutaneous melanoma.

Libraries were prepared by immunoSEQ multiplex PCR; TCRdb keeps only in-frame clonotypes and omits some of them. The table includes around 110,000 clones, about nine tenths detected once. The CDR3 length is 14 residues. Germline CDR1 and CDR2: LNHDA and SQIVND (reference sequence). V was cut by 6 bases and J by 3 bases, with 11 bases left in between. Study-level results: Some nonresponders likewise displayed low normalized T-cell clonal expansion. Expanded peripheral T cell antigen specificity was not determined.

A remark on this clone: Antigen unknown.

The rearrangement links TRBV19 to TRBJ2-2, with D unclear. The sequence came from an adult with an advanced solid tumor such as melanoma, head and neck, liver or kidney cancer. The sequences come from CD4+ or CD8+ T cells sorted from blood, collected in a trial of the OX40 agonist ivuxolimab. CDR3 sequence reads: CASRSGPHTGELFF. In nucleotides, the CDR3 is TGTGCCAGTAGATCGGGCCCTCACACCGGGGAGCTGTTTTTT.